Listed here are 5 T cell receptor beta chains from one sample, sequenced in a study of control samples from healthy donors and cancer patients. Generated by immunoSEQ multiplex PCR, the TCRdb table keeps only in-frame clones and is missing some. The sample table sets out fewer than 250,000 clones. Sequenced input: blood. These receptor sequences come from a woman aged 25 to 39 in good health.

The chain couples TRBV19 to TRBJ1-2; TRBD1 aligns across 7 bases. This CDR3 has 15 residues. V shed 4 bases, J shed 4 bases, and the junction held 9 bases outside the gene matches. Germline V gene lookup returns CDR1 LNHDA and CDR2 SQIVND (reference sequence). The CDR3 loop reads CASSNSGQLPYGYTF. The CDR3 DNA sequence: TGTGCCAGTAGTAACTCGGGACAGCTACCCTATGGCTACACCTTC.

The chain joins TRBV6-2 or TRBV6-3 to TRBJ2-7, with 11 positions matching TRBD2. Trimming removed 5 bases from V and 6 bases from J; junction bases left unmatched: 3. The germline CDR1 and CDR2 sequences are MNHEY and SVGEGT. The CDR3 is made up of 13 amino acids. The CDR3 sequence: CASSPGTSGEQYF. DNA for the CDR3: TGTGCCAGCAGTCCCGGGACTAGCGGCGAGCAGTACTTC.

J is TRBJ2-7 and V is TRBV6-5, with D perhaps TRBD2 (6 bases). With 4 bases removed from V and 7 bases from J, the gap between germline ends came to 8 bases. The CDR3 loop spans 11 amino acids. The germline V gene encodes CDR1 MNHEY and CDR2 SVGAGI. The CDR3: CASSSTREQYF. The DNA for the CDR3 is TGTGCCAGCAGTTCGACTAGAGAGCAGTACTTC.

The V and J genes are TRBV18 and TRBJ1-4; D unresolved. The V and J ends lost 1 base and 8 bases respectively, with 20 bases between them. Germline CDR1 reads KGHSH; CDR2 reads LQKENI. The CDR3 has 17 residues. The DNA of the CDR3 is TGTGCCAGCTCACCACAAGGCAGGAGCCTTATGGGGGAAAAACTGTTTTTT. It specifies CASSPQGRSLMGEKLFF.

In DNA, the CDR3 is TGTGCCAGCAGCCAACCGACAACTAGGGAGGCGGTGGAAAAACTGTTTTTT. Translation: CASSQPTTREAVEKLFF. The chain combines TRBV7-9 with TRBJ1-4; D gene unclear. Germline V gene data show CDR1 as SEHNR and CDR2 as FQNEAQ (reference sequence). Trimming took off 5 bases at V and 8 bases at J, with 24 bases between the two ends. This CDR3 spans 17 amino acids.